The present entry profiles one T cell receptor (beta chain) with its context. V dropped 5 bases and J dropped 0; count of bases not matched to a gene: 5. The CDR3 has 16 residues. Germline lookup yields CDR1 SGHNT and CDR2 YYREEE (reference sequence). Sequencing used immunoSEQ multiplex PCR; TCRdb keeps in-frame clones, though not all of them. The sample has 310,000 or so clones, 75% to 95% seen once. This entry belongs to a study of blood T cell repertoires in COVID-19. Sequenced input: PBMCs or T cells enriched from blood (not recorded which). This chain links TRBV5-4 with TRBJ2-3, with 11 bases identical to TRBD2. The TCR sequence derives from a woman aged 30 to 39 who had recovered from COVID-19. The CDR3 loop is CASSYRTSGSTDTQYF. In DNA form, the CDR3 reads TGTGCCAGCAGTTATAGGACTAGCGGGAGCACAGATACGCAGTATTTT.